This TCR beta chain was recorded in a study of CD8 T cells in Susac syndrome. Sequencing of TCR beta was undertaken in CD8+ and CD4+ T cells derived from blood. When the RNA was reverse transcribed, random hexamers were used with an input of roughly 0.5 to 1 ug. The CDR3 of TCR beta was amplified by immunoSEQ multiplex PCR across 54 Vbeta and 13 Jbeta. TCRdb reanalysed the immunoSEQ multiplex PCR reads using MiXCR and keeps one entry per CDR3 protein. The sample carries about 180,000 distinct CDR3 sequences, around 95% recorded once. V was clipped by 2 bases and J by 8 bases; unmatched bases: 14. The germline V gene has CDR1 DFQATT and CDR2 SNEGSKA (reference sequence). This CDR3 is 15 amino acids long.

This clonotype was sampled from a human donor with multiple sclerosis. V usage is TRBV20-1 and J usage is TRBJ1-2; TRBD1 aligns across 7 bases. Material for sequencing was CD8+ T cells from PBMCs. CDR3 bases: TGCAGTGCTAGAAACCGACAGGGAATTGATGCGGGCTACACCTTC. Translating it yields CSARNRQGIDAGYTF.